This T cell receptor (beta chain) was documented in a study of blood T cell repertoires in COVID-19. The wider study: Donors in the United States, Italy and Spain gave samples during acute or convalescent COVID-19. PBMCs, B-cell-depleted T cells, or T cells provided the cDNA or gDNA that made up the material.

Details on this clone: Distinct nucleotide sequences in the sample also encode this CDR3.

In the authors' methods: How many nucleated cells were present was estimated from reference gene primer amplification. Libraries were prepared by immunoSEQ multiplex PCR; TCRdb keeps only in-frame clonotypes and omits some of them. Clonal size and the V and J genes are those of that table, whereas D and trimming came from the DNA. The repertoire holds roughly 220,000 clones, approximately 78% seen once, with 8% to 10% in the top ten. Those enrolled in Seattle joined during active infection and were followed longitudinally afterward. Sequencing was performed on peripheral blood. This sequence was found in a woman at least 80 years old with COVID-19, enrolled during active disease.

CDR3 sequence reads: CASSQGGLNTEAFF. The CDR3 nucleotides read TGTGCCAGCAGCCAAGGGGGCCTGAACACTGAAGCTTTCTTT. This rearrangement joins TRBV3-1 (or the pseudogene TRBV3-2) to TRBJ1-1; the D gene is possibly TRBD1 (5 bases). Trimming removed 1 base from V and 0 bases from J, with 6 bases in between. Germline CDR1 and CDR2: LGHDT and YNNKEL (reference sequence). The CDR3 contains 14 residues.